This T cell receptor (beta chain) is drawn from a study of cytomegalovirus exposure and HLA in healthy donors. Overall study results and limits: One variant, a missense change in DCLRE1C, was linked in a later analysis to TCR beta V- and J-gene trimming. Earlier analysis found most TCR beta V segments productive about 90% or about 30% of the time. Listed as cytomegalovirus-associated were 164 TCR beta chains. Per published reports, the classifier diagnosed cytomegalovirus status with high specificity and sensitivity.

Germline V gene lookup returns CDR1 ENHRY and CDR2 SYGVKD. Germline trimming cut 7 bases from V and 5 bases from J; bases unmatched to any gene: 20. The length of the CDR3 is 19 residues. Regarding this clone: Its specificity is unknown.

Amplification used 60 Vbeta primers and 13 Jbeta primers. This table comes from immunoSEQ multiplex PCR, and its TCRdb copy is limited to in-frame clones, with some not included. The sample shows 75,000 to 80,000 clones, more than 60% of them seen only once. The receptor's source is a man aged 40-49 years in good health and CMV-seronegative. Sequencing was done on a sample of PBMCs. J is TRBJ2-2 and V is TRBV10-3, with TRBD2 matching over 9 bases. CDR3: CAINPREGAGGGRTGELFF. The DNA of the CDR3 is TGTGCCATCAACCCGAGGGAAGGTGCGGGGGGGGGCCGAACCGGGGAGCTGTTTTTT.